One and the same sample provided the 16 T cell receptor beta chains below, sequenced in a study of blood T cell repertoires in COVID-19. Sequencing was performed with immunoSEQ multiplex PCR; in TCRdb, only in-frame clones are kept and a portion is missing. Here the sample spans 75,000 to 95,000 clones, 80% to 90% being singletons. Material: peripheral blood. All receptors come from a man aged 45-65 years with active COVID-19.

V is TRBV10-3 and J is TRBJ1-5; 7 nucleotides match TRBD1. CDR3 length equals 13 residues. CDR1 is ENHRY, CDR2 SYGVKD, per germline. V dropped 6 bases and J dropped 5; count of bases not matched to a gene: 4. CDR3 sequence (DNA): TGTGCCATCAGGGGGACAGCTGATCAGCCCCAGCATTTT. This gives the protein CAIRGTADQPQHF.

The rearrangement links TRBV5-1 to TRBJ2-7; 10 nucleotides line up with TRBD1. V lost 4 bases to trimming and J lost 3 bases; unmatched junction nucleotides: 7. Germline V gives CDR1 SGHRS, CDR2 YFSETQ. The CDR3 is 15 residues long. CDR3 region: CASSPTGTGVYEQYF. As DNA, the CDR3 is TGCGCCAGCAGCCCGACCGGGACAGGGGTCTACGAGCAGTACTTC. The full variable domain, with the rest looked up from reference TRBV5-1 and TRBJ2-7, is KAGVTQTPRYLIKTRGQQVTLSCSPISGHRSVSWYQQTPGQGLQFLFEYFSETQRNKGNFPGRFSGRQFSNSRSEMNVSTLELGDSALYLCASSPTGTGVYEQYFGPGTRLTVT.

The V and J genes are TRBV5-4 and TRBJ2-3; 12 bases line up with TRBD1. Trimming at V came to 4 bases and at J to 3 bases, leaving 12 bases not matched to a gene. This CDR3 region has 18 residues. Germline loops: CDR1 SGHNT, CDR2 YYREEE (reference sequence). The CDR3 sequence: CASSPSGTGGGRTDTQYF. The CDR3 region has the DNA TGTGCCAGCAGCCCGAGTGGGACAGGGGGCGGAAGGACAGATACGCAGTATTTT. Using reference TRBV5-4 and TRBJ2-3 for the parts outside the CDR3, the full variable domain is ETGVTQSPTHLIKTRGQQVTLRCSSQSGHNTVSWYQQALGQGPQFIFQYYREEENGRGNFPPRFSGLQFPNYSSELNVNALELDDSALYLCASSPSGTGGGRTDTQYFGPGTRLTVL.

This clone was detected once. The genes are TRBV5-5 and TRBJ1-5; the D is unclear. Trimming removed 5 bases at V and 15 bases at J, with 18 bases between. Germline-derived CDR1 and CDR2 are SGHKS and YYEKEE (reference sequence). There are 12 residues in the CDR3. The CDR3 bases are TGTGCCAGCAGTCCAGCGGTAGGGATGTGGCATTTT. Protein: CASSPAVGMWHF.

V usage is TRBV18 and J usage is TRBJ2-5; 9 bases match TRBD2. This CDR3 region has 16 residues. Germline V gene data show CDR1 as KGHSH and CDR2 as LQKENI. V was pared by 3 bases and J by 0 bases, with 5 bases of the junction left unmatched. The DNA for the CDR3 is TGTGCCAGCTCACCTGGGACTAGCCGGTACCAAGAGACCCAGTACTTC. Residues: CASSPGTSRYQETQYF.

The V gene is TRBV6-5, the J gene TRBJ2-3; D is uncertain. This CDR3 spans 10 amino acids. The germline V gene has CDR1 MNHEY and CDR2 SVGAGI. Between the trimmed V and J ends, which lost 6 bases and 4 bases, there was a span of 2 bases. DNA for the CDR3: TGTGCCAGCAGCGCAGATACGCAGTATTTT. Its translation: CASSADTQYF.

V gene TRBV9 combines with J gene TRBJ2-3; D might be TRBD2 (6 bases). The length of the CDR3 is 15 residues. CDR1 SGDLS and CDR2 YYNGEE come from the germline V gene. Trimming shortened V by 5 bases and J by 1 base, and 14 bases separated the two germline ends. The CDR3 protein is CASSPAEGRTDTQYF. CDR3 sequence (DNA): TGTGCCAGCAGTCCTGCGGAGGGGCGCACAGATACGCAGTATTTT.

J is TRBJ1-5 and V is TRBV6-6, with TRBD1 identical over 7 bases. V lost 4 bases to trimming and J lost 2 bases; unmatched junction nucleotides: 8. The germline CDR1 and CDR2 sequences are MNHNY and SVGAGI (reference sequence). The CDR3 runs 16 residues. The CDR3 loop reads CASSSPGGEGNQPQHF. As DNA, the CDR3 is TGTGCCAGCAGTTCCCCAGGGGGAGAGGGCAATCAGCCCCAGCATTTT.

This chain's CDR3 is CASSPQGGETQYF. Here the CDR3 DNA reads TGTGCCAGCTCACCGCAGGGAGGAGAGACCCAGTACTTC. This chain connects TRBV18 to TRBJ2-5; tentative D call: TRBD2 (6 bases). This CDR3 has 13 residues. From germline, CDR1 is KGHSH and CDR2 LQKENI. Trimming pared 3 bases from V and 4 bases from J, leaving 9 bases between.

The genes are TRBV9 and TRBJ1-4; 7 bases map to TRBD1. The CDR3 is 13 amino acids. From germline, CDR1 is SGDLS and CDR2 YYNGEE. Trimming removed 1 base from V and 8 bases from J; junction bases left unmatched: 2. CDR3 amino acids: CASSVQGGEKLFF. In DNA form, the CDR3 reads TGTGCCAGCAGCGTACAGGGGGGAGAAAAACTGTTTTTT.

V is TRBV3-1 (or the pseudogene TRBV3-2) and J is TRBJ2-7, with TRBD2 identical over 10 bases. This CDR3 is 16 amino acids long. Losses at the gene ends were 4 bases for V and 6 bases for J; bases not matched to a gene: 12. The germline V gene has CDR1 LGHDT and CDR2 YNNKEL (reference sequence). Written as DNA, the CDR3 is TGTGCCAGCAGCCGGGCCCTTAGCGGGGGGTCGTTCGAGCAGTACTTC. Translated, it gives CASSRALSGGSFEQYF.

The V gene is TRBV19, the J gene TRBJ2-7; D may be TRBD2 (6 bases). Trimming cost V 6 bases and J 2 bases, with 14 bases left between them. Per germline, CDR1 LNHDA and CDR2 SQIVND (reference sequence). This CDR3 is 14 amino acids long. CDR3 coding DNA: TGTGCCAGTAGACCCCGGGGGACCCCCTACGAGCAGTACTTC. Translated: CASRPRGTPYEQYF.

The chain employs TRBV28 and TRBJ2-5, with 15 positions matching TRBD2. This CDR3 spans 19 amino acids. V dropped 3 bases and J dropped 4; count of bases not matched to a gene: 12. Germline-derived CDR1 and CDR2 are MDHEN and SYDVKM. The CDR3 protein is CASSFLGLAGGGTRETQYF. CDR3 in DNA: TGTGCCAGCAGTTTCCTAGGACTAGCGGGAGGGGGAACGAGAGAGACCCAGTACTTC.

A few counts support this clone. The chain uses TRBV6-4 and TRBJ2-7; maybe TRBD1 (5 bases). Between the trimmed V and J ends, which lost 6 bases and 3 bases, there was a span of 15 bases. The CDR3 runs 14 residues. The germline V gene has CDR1 MRHNA and CDR2 SNTAGT. CDR3 coding DNA: TGTGCCAGCAGCGCCGACAGAAAGGGCTACGAGCAGTACTTC. Translating gives CASSADRKGYEQYF.

This chain uses TRBV10-3 with TRBJ2-3; 8 bases match TRBD2. V was pared by 2 bases and J by 6 bases, with 10 bases of the junction left unmatched. CDR3 size: 16 residues. Germline V CDR1 and CDR2: ENHRY, SYGVKD. CDR3 sequence reads: CAISEKAGVIPDTQYF. CDR3 sequence (DNA): TGTGCCATCAGTGAGAAAGCGGGAGTGATCCCCGATACGCAGTATTTT.

CDR3 bases: TGTGCCAGCAGCGCAACGGGACAGGGAAAAGCCTACGAGCAGTACTTC. Translation gives CASSATGQGKAYEQYF. The chain has TRBV7-9 and TRBJ2-7; 9 bases are shared with TRBD1. The CDR3 is 16 residues long. Germline V gene data show CDR1 as SEHNR and CDR2 as FQNEAQ (reference sequence). Trimming at V came to 5 bases and at J to 2 bases, leaving 10 bases not matched to a gene.